In this sample, the clone carrying this TCR beta chain turned up a few times. This record belongs to a study of blood T cell repertoires in COVID-19. Across the whole study: The origin of the acute and convalescent COVID-19 samples was the United States, Italy and Spain.

Method: immunoSEQ multiplex PCR; TCRdb's copy keeps in-frame clones and lacks some. The table includes around 310,000 clones, 90% detected once. Sequences were obtained from peripheral blood. The receptor comes from a woman in her thirties or forties with COVID-19, enrolled during active disease.

CDR3 sequence (DNA): TGTGCCAGCAGTAGGACAGGGCGGGCTTTCTTT. This translates into CASSRTGRAFF. The chain is built from TRBV12-3 or TRBV12-4 and TRBJ1-1; 8 positions agree with TRBD1. The CDR3 loop spans 11 amino acids. Germline trimming cut 5 bases from V and 11 bases from J; bases unmatched to any gene: 4.